One and the same sample provided the 20 T cell receptor beta chains below, sequenced in a study of T cell changes during pregnancy in multiple sclerosis (dated by TCRdb to between 2019 and 2020). Libraries were constructed by the immunoSEQ multiplex PCR assay. TCRdb retrieved this table from immuneACCESS and kept in-frame rearrangements only. Not all clones are present; in checked studies, unresolved V genes account for under half, and no reason is known for the remainder. For this sample the table gives 95,000 to 100,000 clones, of which about 91% were detected only once. The top ten hold about 3.1% of the sample. This material consisted of peripheral blood, taken in the second trimester of pregnancy. The source of these receptors is a female donor with multiple sclerosis, enrolled in a pregnancy study.

This clone was seen once. The chain employs TRBV2 and TRBJ2-5; D uncertain. The CDR3 spans 11 residues. V was clipped by 7 bases and J by 4 bases, with 7 bases between them. The germline CDR1 and CDR2 sequences are SNHLY and FYNNEI. The CDR3: CASTLRETQYF. The CDR3 bases are TGTGCCAGCACTCTACGAGAGACCCAGTACTTC. The full variable domain, rest sourced from reference TRBV2 and TRBJ2-5, is EPEVTQTPSHQVTQMGQEVILRCVPISNHLYFYWYRQILGQKVEFLVSFYNNEISEKSEIFDDQFSVERPDGSNFTLKIRSTKLEDSAMYFCASTLRETQYFGPGTRLLVL.

The chain links TRBV12-2 to TRBJ1-5; the D call in the table, TRBD1, was not verified against the DNA. TRBV12-2 is termed a pseudogene. This CDR3 region has 18 residues. CDR3 region: CASRLPQQDRAIGQPQHF. The CDR3 coding sequence is TGTGCAAGTCGTTTACCCCAACAGGACAGGGCCATCGGGCAGCCCCAGCATTTT.

J is TRBJ2-7 and V is TRBV7-2; TRBD1 aligns across 8 bases. Germline loops: CDR1 SGHTA, CDR2 FQGNSA. This CDR3 region has 15 residues. Trimming took 3 bases from V and 6 from J; bases not matched to a gene: 10. CDR3 in amino acids: CASSFGQGLIGEQYF. CDR3 coding DNA: TGTGCCAGCAGCTTCGGACAGGGCCTAATTGGCGAGCAGTACTTC.

J is TRBJ1-1 and V is TRBV7-9; the match to TRBD1 covers 7 bases. Trimming took 2 bases from V and 0 from J; bases not matched to a gene: 3. This CDR3 has 15 residues. Looked up from germline, CDR1 is SEHNR and CDR2 is FQNEAQ (reference sequence). CDR3 protein: CASSLMGQLNTEAFF. DNA for the CDR3: TGTGCCAGCAGCTTAATGGGACAGCTGAACACTGAAGCTTTCTTT.

The chain combines TRBV18 with TRBJ1-1, with D maybe TRBD1 (5 bases). There are 14 residues in the CDR3. V was trimmed by 1 base and J by 0 bases, leaving 6 bases between them. Germline V gene lookup returns CDR1 KGHSH and CDR2 LQKENI. The CDR3 is CASSPRQMNTEAFF. For the CDR3, the DNA is TGTGCCAGCTCACCACGACAGATGAACACTGAAGCTTTCTTT. Based on the CDR3 plus reference TRBV18 and TRBJ1-1, the full variable domain is NAGVMQNPRHLVRRRGQEARLRCSPMKGHSHVYWYRQLPEEGLKFMVYLQKENIIDESGMPKERFSAEFPKEGPSILRIQQVVRGDSAAYFCASSPRQMNTEAFFGQGTRLTVV.

V is TRBV5-1 and J is TRBJ1-1; tentatively, D is TRBD1 (5 bases). V dropped 0 bases and J dropped 1 base, with 13 bases sitting between them. Germline V CDR1 and CDR2: SGHRS, YFSETQ. CDR3 length equals 16 residues. The DNA for the CDR3 is TGCGCCAGCAGCTTGGGGGGGGGTAAAAGGAACACTGAAGCTTTCTTT. It translates to CASSLGGGKRNTEAFF.

The chain joins TRBV18 to TRBJ1-2; 9 bases are shared with TRBD1. This CDR3 has 18 amino acids. CDR1 is KGHSH, CDR2 LQKENI, per germline. The J segment lost 1 base and the V segment lost 3 bases, leaving 12 bases of the junction unmatched. CDR3 region: CASSPKRTGAALNYGYTF. The CDR3, as DNA: TGTGCCAGCTCACCCAAACGGACAGGGGCCGCTCTTAACTATGGCTACACCTTC.

This rearrangement joins TRBV27 to TRBJ2-2; 9 positions match TRBD2. The CDR3 length is 16 residues. Germline V gene sequence: CDR1 MNHEY, CDR2 SMNVEV (reference sequence). V dropped 3 bases and J dropped 2; count of bases not matched to a gene: 4. The CDR3 is CASSFWLAGNTGELFF. CDR3 coding DNA: TGTGCCAGCAGTTTTTGGCTAGCGGGAAACACCGGGGAGCTGTTTTTT.

The V gene is TRBV9, the J gene TRBJ1-1, with D tentatively TRBD1 (5 bases). In germline, CDR1 is SGDLS, CDR2 YYNGEE. V was shortened by 4 bases and J by 3 bases, with 16 bases between the two germline ends. There are 15 residues in the CDR3. CDR3 nucleotides: TGTGCCAGCAGCCCCCCGCAGGGTTTGGACACTGAAGCTTTCTTT. This encodes CASSPPQGLDTEAFF.

The J gene is TRBJ2-3, the V gene TRBV28, with 10 nucleotides matching TRBD2. The CDR3 loop spans 15 amino acids. Germline CDR1 reads MDHEN; CDR2 reads SYDVKM. Losses at the gene ends were 6 bases for V and 4 bases for J; bases not matched to a gene: 7. CDR3 coding DNA: TGTGCCAGCAGGTACCTAGCGGGAGAATCAGATACGCAGTATTTT. Translating it yields CASRYLAGESDTQYF.

The genes are TRBV7-2 and TRBJ1-5, with no clear D. The germline CDR1 and CDR2 sequences are SGHTA and FQGNSA. Trimming left V 5 bases short and J 0 bases short, with 8 bases between. The CDR3 spans 14 residues. The CDR3 bases are TGTGCCAGCAGCCCTTCAGGTAGCAATCAGCCCCAGCATTTT. Its protein is CASSPSGSNQPQHF.

The rearrangement joins TRBV6-6 to TRBJ1-5; D is ambiguous. V shed 2 bases and J shed 8 bases, with 13 bases lying between them. The CDR3 contains 14 residues. Germline-derived CDR1 and CDR2 are MNHNY and SVGAGI (reference sequence). In DNA form, the CDR3 reads TGTGCCAGCAGTTACGAGGTGCCCTGGGAGCCCCAGCATTTT. Translated, it gives CASSYEVPWEPQHF.

The rearrangement uses TRBV9 and TRBJ2-4, with D maybe TRBD2 (7 bases). The V and J ends lost 0 bases and 6 bases respectively, with 13 bases between them. The CDR3 is 15 residues long. Germline CDR1 and CDR2: SGDLS and YYNGEE. The CDR3 here is CASSVGGGGGNIQYF. For the CDR3, the DNA is TGTGCCAGCAGCGTAGGGGGAGGGGGAGGAAACATTCAGTACTTC.

The genes are TRBV7-9 and TRBJ2-3; TRBD2 is a possible D gene (5 bases). CDR3 size: 14 residues. Deletions cut 5 bases from V and 4 bases from J, with 13 bases between. Germline CDR1 SEHNR, CDR2 FQNEAQ (reference sequence). The DNA of the CDR3 is TGTGCCAGCAGCCCCCCGCGGGCCCCAGATACGCAGTATTTT. Residues: CASSPPRAPDTQYF.

The chain links TRBV28 to TRBJ2-7; no firm D call. The CDR3 totals 14 residues. Trimming removed 2 bases at V and 3 bases at J, with 11 bases between. The germline gives CDR1 MDHEN, CDR2 SYDVKM. The CDR3 here is CASSLTGSRYEQYF. CDR3 bases: TGTGCCAGCAGTTTAACCGGGTCCCGCTACGAGCAGTACTTC.

The chain is built from TRBV7-2 and TRBJ2-2; 8 nucleotides agree with TRBD2. The ends lost 1 base at V and 4 bases at J; junction bases unmatched: 2. CDR3 length: 15 amino acids. Germline V CDR1 and CDR2: SGHTA, FQGNSA. In DNA, the CDR3 is TGTGCCAGCAGCTTAGGCGGGAGGACCACCGGGGAGCTGTTTTTT. Translated: CASSLGGRTTGELFF.

The genes are TRBV5-1 and TRBJ2-2, with 12 bases lining up with TRBD2. Trimming cost V 2 bases and J 6 bases; bases outside gene matches: 2. The CDR3 length is 15 residues. The germline V gene encodes CDR1 SGHRS and CDR2 YFSETQ. The CDR3 DNA is TGCGCCAGCAGCTTATCTAGCGGGAGGGCCGGGGAGCTGTTTTTT. This translates into CASSLSSGRAGELFF.

This clone was seen repeatedly, ten times or more. This sequence joins TRBV19 and TRBJ1-5; D is unclear. Germline values: CDR1 LNHDA, CDR2 SQIVND (reference sequence). V was shortened by 3 bases and J by 3 bases, with 12 bases between the two germline ends. CDR3 length: 15 residues. The CDR3 region has the DNA TGTGCCAGTAGTATGTCAAACAGATACAATCAGCCCCAGCATTTT. Amino acid sequence: CASSMSNRYNQPQHF.

The chain is built from TRBV14 and TRBJ2-3; D is possibly TRBD2 (5 bases). The CDR3 spans 15 residues. V shed 6 bases and J shed 1 base, with 14 bases lying between them. In germline, CDR1 is SGHDN, CDR2 FVKESK. CDR3 DNA sequence: TGTGCCAGCAGTCAACCCCGGCGGGGCACAGATACGCAGTATTTT. This encodes CASSQPRRGTDTQYF.

This rearrangement joins TRBV7-9 to TRBJ1-3; 9 nucleotides align to TRBD1. CDR1 is SEHNR, CDR2 FQNEAQ, per germline (reference sequence). J was trimmed by 5 bases and V by 5 bases; bases with no gene match: 7. The CDR3 spans 15 residues. The CDR3: CASSRQGQGRNTIYF. CDR3 nucleotide sequence: TGTGCCAGCAGCCGGCAGGGACAGGGTAGAAACACCATATATTTT.